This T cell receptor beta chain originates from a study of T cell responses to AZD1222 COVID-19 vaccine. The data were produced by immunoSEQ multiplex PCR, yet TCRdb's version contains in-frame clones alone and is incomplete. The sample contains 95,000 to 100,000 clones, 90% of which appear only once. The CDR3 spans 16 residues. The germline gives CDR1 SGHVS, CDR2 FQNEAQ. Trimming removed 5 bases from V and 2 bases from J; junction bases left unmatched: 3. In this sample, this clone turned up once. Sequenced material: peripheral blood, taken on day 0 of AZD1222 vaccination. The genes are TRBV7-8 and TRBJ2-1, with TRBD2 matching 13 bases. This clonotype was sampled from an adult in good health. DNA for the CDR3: TGTGCCAGCAGCCGACTAGCGGGGGGTACCTACAATGAGCAGTTCTTC. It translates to CASSRLAGGTYNEQFF.